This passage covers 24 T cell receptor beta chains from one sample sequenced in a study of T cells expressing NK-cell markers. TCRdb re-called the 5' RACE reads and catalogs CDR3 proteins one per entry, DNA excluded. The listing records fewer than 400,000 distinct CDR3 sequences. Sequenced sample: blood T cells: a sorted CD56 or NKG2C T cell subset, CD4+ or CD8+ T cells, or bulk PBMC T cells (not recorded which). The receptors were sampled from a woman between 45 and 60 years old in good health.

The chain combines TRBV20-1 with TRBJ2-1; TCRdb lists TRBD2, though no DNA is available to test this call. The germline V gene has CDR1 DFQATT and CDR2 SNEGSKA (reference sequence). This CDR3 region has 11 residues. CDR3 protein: CSARANNEQFF.

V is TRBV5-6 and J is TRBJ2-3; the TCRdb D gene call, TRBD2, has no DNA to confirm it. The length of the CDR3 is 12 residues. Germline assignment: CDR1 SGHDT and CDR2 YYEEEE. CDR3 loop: CASSRTSDTQYF.

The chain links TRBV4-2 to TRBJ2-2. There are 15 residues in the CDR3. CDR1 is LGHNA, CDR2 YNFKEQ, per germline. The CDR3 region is CASSQDRSNTGELFF.

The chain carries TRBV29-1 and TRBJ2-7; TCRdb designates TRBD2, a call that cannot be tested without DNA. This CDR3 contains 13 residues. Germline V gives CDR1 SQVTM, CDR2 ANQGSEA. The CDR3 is CSVDGSDSYEQYF.

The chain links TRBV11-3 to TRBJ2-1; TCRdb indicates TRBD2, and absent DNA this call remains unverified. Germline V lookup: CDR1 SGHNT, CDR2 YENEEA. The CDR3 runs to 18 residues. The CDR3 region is CASSFNQGLAGVRNEQFF. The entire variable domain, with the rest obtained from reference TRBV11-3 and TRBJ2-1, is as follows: EAGVVQSPRYKIIEKKQPVAFWCNPISGHNTLYWYLQNLGQGPELLIRYENEEAVDDSQLPKDRFSAERLKGVDSTLKIQPAELGDSAVYLCASSFNQGLAGVRNEQFFGPGTRLTVL.

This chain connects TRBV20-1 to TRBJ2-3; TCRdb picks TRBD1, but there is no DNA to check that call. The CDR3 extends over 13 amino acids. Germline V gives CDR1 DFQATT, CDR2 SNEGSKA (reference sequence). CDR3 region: CSAGQGAKNTQYF.

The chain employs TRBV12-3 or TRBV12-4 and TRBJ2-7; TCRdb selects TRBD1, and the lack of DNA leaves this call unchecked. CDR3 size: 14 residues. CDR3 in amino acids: CASSLVGGSSEQYF.

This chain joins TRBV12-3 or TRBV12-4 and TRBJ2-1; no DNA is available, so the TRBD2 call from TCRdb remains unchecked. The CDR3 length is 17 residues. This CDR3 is CASSSSGGLAATREQFF.

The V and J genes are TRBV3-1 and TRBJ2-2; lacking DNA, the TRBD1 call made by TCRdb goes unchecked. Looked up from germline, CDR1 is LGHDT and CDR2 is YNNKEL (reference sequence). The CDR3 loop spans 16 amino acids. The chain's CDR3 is CASSRSGTQSTGELFF. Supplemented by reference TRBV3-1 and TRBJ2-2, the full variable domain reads DTAVSQTPKYLVTQMGNDKSIKCEQNLGHDTMYWYKQDSKKFLKIMFSYNNKELIINETVPNRFSPKSPDKAHLNLHINSLELGDSAVYFCASSRSGTQSTGELFFGEGSRLTVL.

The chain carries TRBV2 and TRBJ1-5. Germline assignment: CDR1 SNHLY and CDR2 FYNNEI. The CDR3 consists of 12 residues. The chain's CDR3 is CASKSDNQPQHF.

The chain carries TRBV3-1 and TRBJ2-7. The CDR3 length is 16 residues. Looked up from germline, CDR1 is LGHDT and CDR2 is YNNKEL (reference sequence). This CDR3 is CASSQDRDTFSYEQYF.

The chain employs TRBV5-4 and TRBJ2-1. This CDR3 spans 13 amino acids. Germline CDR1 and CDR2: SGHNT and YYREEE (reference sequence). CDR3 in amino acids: CASRTSSYNEQFF.

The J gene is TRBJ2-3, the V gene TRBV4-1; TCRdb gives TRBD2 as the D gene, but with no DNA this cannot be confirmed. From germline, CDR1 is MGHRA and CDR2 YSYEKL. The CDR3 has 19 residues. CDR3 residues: CASSQAIPTSGPWTDTQYF.

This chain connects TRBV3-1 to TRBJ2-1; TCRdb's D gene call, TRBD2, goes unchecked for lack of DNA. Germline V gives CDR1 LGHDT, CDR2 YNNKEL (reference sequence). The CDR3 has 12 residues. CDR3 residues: CASSPPAGGLFF.

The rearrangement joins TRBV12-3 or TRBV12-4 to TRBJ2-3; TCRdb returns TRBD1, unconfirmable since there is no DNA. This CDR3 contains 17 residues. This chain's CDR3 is CASTLGGITGAADTQYF.

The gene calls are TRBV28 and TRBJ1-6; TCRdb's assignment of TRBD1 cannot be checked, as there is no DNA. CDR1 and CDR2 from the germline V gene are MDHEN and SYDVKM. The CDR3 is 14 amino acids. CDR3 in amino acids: CASSLIRGNSPLHF.

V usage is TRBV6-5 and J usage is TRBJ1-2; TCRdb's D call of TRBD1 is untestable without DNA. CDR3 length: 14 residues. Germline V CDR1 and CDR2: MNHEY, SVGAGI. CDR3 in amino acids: CASRKAGAHYGYTF.

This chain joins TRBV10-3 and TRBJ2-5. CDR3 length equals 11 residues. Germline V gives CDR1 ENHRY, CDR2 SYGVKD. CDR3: CAISESQTQYF.

This CDR3 is CSVDGTGGSYEQYF. The chain has TRBV29-1 and TRBJ2-7; as DNA is missing, the TRBD1 call by TCRdb cannot be tested. CDR1 and CDR2 (germline): SQVTM, ANQGSEA. This CDR3 comprises 14 residues.

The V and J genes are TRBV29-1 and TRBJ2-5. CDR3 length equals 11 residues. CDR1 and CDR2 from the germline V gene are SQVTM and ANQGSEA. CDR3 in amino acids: CSVVSAGTQYF. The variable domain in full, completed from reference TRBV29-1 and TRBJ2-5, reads SAVISQKPSRDICQRGTSLTIQCQVDSQVTMMFWYRQQPGQSLTLIATANQGSEATYESGFVIDKFPISRPNLTFSTLTVSNMSPEDSSIYLCSVVSAGTQYFGPGTRLLVL.

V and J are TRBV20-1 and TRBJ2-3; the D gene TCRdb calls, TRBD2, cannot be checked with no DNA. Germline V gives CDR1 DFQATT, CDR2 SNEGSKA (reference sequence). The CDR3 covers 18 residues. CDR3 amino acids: CSEKAPGTSGRAKDTQYF.

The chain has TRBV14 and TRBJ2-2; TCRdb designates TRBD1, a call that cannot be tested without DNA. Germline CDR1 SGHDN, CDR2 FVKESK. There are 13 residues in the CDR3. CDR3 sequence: CASRVSGAGELFF.

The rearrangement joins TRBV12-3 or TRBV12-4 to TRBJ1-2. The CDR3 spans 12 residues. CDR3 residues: CASSESSYGYTF.

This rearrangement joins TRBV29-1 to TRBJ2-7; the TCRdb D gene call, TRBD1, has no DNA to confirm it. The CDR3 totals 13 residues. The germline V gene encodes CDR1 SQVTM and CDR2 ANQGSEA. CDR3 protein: CSVPARSKGEQYF.